A single TCR beta chain is shown here with its context. The CDR3 is 12 amino acids. CDR1 is KGHDR and CDR2 is SFDVKD in the germline V gene. Trimming at V came to 12 bases and at J to 10 bases, leaving 11 bases not matched to a gene. These data originate in a study of blood T cell repertoires in COVID-19. Study in general: Nucleic acid was either cDNA or gDNA, and it came from T cells, B-cell-depleted T cells, or PBMCs.

Enrolment of Seattle patients took place during active infection, and they were followed longitudinally. Per the authors' pipeline: Reference gene primer amplification yielded estimated nucleated cell counts. Measured with immunoSEQ multiplex PCR; TCRdb has only the in-frame clones, and not every one. The V and J calls and clone size come from that table; D and trimming were worked out from the DNA. The sample shows under 450,000 clones, around 89% of them seen only once. The TCR sequence derives from a woman in her forties or fifties with COVID-19, enrolled during active disease. This chain uses TRBV24-1 with TRBJ2-1, with 7 bases aligning to TRBD1. The sequencing sample was made of peripheral blood. Here the CDR3 reads CAAAQGTGEQFF. CDR3 bases: TGTGCCGCCGCACAGGGGACGGGGGAGCAGTTCTTC.